This T cell receptor (beta chain) comes out of a study of molecular identifiers for immune sequencing clone quantification. The CDR3 sequence is 14 residues long. Trimming pared 7 bases from V and 2 bases from J, leaving 9 bases between. CDR1 and CDR2 (germline): LNHDA, SQIVND (reference sequence). TCRdb re-derived calls from the PCR reads in MiXCR, one entry per CDR3 protein. The sample has some 97,000 distinct CDR3 sequences; around 33% are singletons. This receptor was obtained from a human donor in good health. Some libraries in this study had Jurkat cell RNA spiked in. V and J are TRBV19 and TRBJ2-6; D not resolved. The specimen was naive CD8+ T cells from blood, with Jurkat cell RNA spiked in. This sample's subset: FACS-sorted CD8+CD4-CCR7+CD45RA+ naive T cells. The CDR3 DNA is TGTGCCAGTACCTTCAGCCCTGGGGCCAACGTCCTGACTTTC. Translating gives CASTFSPGANVLTF.